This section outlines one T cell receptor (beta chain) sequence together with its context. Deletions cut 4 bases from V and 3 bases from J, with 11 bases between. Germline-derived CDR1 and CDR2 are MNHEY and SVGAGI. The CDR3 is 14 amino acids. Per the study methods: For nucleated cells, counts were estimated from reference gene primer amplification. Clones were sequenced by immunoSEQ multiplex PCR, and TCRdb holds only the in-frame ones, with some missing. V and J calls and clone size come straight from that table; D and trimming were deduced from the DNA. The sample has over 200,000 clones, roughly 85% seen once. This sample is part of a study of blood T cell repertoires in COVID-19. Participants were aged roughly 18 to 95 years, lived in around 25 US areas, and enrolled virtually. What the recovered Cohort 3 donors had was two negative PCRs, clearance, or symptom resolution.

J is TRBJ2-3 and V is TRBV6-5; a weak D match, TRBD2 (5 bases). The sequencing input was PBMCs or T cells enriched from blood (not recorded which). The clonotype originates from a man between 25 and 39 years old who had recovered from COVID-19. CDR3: CASSWSIATDTQYF. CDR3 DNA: TGTGCCAGCAGTTGGTCGATAGCGACAGATACGCAGTATTTT.